This T cell receptor (beta chain) stems from a study of blood T cell repertoires in COVID-19. The overall study: Spain, Italy and the United States supplied samples that represented acute and convalescent COVID-19. T cells, B-cell-depleted T cells, or PBMCs provided the cDNA or gDNA that served as material.

The V gene end was trimmed by 3 bases and the J gene end by 3 bases; junction bases not matched to a gene: 2. Germline CDR1 is MNHEY and CDR2 is SMNVEV (reference sequence). The CDR3 sequence is 13 residues long. As handled by the study authors: For nucleated cells, counts were estimated from reference gene primer amplification. Assay: immunoSEQ multiplex PCR; the TCRdb copy retains only in-frame clones and omits some. The DNA gave D and trimming, while V, J and clone size come from that table. The sample carries 250,000 to 300,000 clones, under 90% recorded once. The sequenced material came from peripheral blood. The source is a man aged 60 to 69 with acute or convalescent COVID-19. The V and J genes are TRBV27 and TRBJ2-7; 7 nucleotides align to TRBD1. The CDR3 sequence: CASSFGQDYEQYF. The CDR3 DNA sequence: TGTGCCAGCAGTTTCGGACAGGACTACGAGCAGTACTTC.